This T cell receptor (beta chain) derives from a study of T cell changes during pregnancy in multiple sclerosis. Sequencing was performed with immunoSEQ multiplex PCR; in TCRdb, only in-frame clones are kept and a portion is missing. The sample contains 90,000 to 120,000 clones, around 90% of which appear only once. V shed 4 bases, J shed 7 bases, and the junction held 5 bases outside the gene matches. CDR1 and CDR2 from the germline V gene are SGDLS and YYNGEE. There are 13 residues in the CDR3. The specimen comprised peripheral blood, sampled in the third trimester of pregnancy. This clonotype originated in a female donor in good health, enrolled as a control in a pregnancy study. The chain couples TRBV9 to TRBJ2-1, with 7 nucleotides matching TRBD2. CDR3 bases: TGTGCCAGCAGCCGACTAGCAAATAATGAGCAGTTCTTC. This sequence encodes CASSRLANNEQFF.